Here is one T cell receptor beta chain with its context. This specimen belongs to a study of PD-1 blockade in classical Hodgkin lymphoma. Each and every patient relapsed after autologous stem cell transplantation, and patients got differing brentuximab vedotin exposure. Sequencing was performed with immunoSEQ multiplex PCR; in TCRdb, only in-frame clones are kept and a portion is missing. The data contain around 58,000 clones, 90% of them singletons. V trimming: 0 bases; J trimming: 5 bases; junction bases outside the gene matches: 2. Per the germline V gene, CDR1 is SEHNR and CDR2 is FQNEAQ (reference sequence). The CDR3 length is 14 residues.

The sequence was collected from a human donor with classical Hodgkin lymphoma. The sample here was peripheral blood mononuclear cells (PBMCs), taken at baseline. The J gene is TRBJ1-2, the V gene TRBV7-9, with TRBD1 matching 8 bases. CDR3 nucleotide sequence: TGTGCCAGCAGCTTAGCAACAGGGGGGTATGGCTACACCTTC. Amino acid sequence: CASSLATGGYGYTF.